This T cell receptor beta chain originates from a study of siplizumab effects on memory and regulatory T cells. Germline V gene lookup returns CDR1 SGHVS and CDR2 FQNEAQ. The CDR3 consists of 15 residues. Trimming shortened V by 4 bases and J by 2 bases, and 15 bases separated the two germline ends. General study findings and limits: Mappable alloreactive CD4+ clones averaged about 74% Treg-derived with siplizumab versus about 27% in controls. It was not possible to assign a naive or memory phenotype to roughly 80-97% of proliferating CD4+ or CD8+ clones. Naive T cells seemed more diverse than memory cells; they also seemed major alloresponse contributors. Among sequences traceable to unstimulated CD4+ memory cells, alloreactive ones were significantly reduced by siplizumab.

About this clone: Its cognate antigen is unknown.

Sequenced by immunoSEQ multiplex PCR; TCRdb stores in-frame clones only, minus some. The table has roughly 100,000 clones, around 90% seen once. V gene TRBV7-8 combines with J gene TRBJ2-7; D is possibly TRBD2 (5 bases). The clonotype originates from a human donor in good health. The sequencing input was non-Treg CD4+ T cells sorted from blood. The CDR3 DNA follows: TGTGCCAGCAGCTACGCGCTGGGAGAAACCTACGAGCAGTACTTC. It encodes CASSYALGETYEQYF.